This paragraph covers one T cell receptor beta chain sequence. Its antigen is unknown. These data belong to a study of T cell responses to AZD1222 COVID-19 vaccine. Assay: immunoSEQ multiplex PCR; the TCRdb copy retains only in-frame clones and omits some. The top ten clones hold over 10% of a sample with approximately 120,000 clones, 70% to 90% of them seen once. Looked up from germline, CDR1 is SGHVS and CDR2 is FQNEAQ. The CDR3 is 14 residues long. The V and J ends lost 1 base and 0 bases respectively, with 7 bases between them. Study-level results: Nearly half of spike-specific TCRs reportedly target unmutated variant regions. Spike as a whole was targeted by vaccine-associated CD4 TCRs, dominant at 160-218 and 743-854. Of the AZD1222 recipients, only five to seven were seropositive at baseline.

The source of this sequence is an adult in good health. J is TRBJ2-7 and V is TRBV7-8; D remains ambiguous. The sequences come from peripheral blood, collected on day 0 of MenACWY control vaccination. Written as DNA, the CDR3 is TGTGCCAGCAGCTTAGATCCAGTCTCCTACGAGCAGTACTTC. Its translation: CASSLDPVSYEQYF.